The 19 T cell receptor beta chains given below trace back to one sample, sequenced in a study of a mutant IDH1 vaccine in newly diagnosed glioma. Profiled with immunoSEQ multiplex PCR; TCRdb holds only in-frame clones, not every one. The data show about 33,000 clones, roughly 80% seen once. No antigens are known for them. Time point indicated: week 5, during vaccination. All doses held 300 ug of mutant IDH1 20-mer peptide, with topical imiquimod. Material: PBMCs, obtained from a glioma patient whose treatment included an IDH1 peptide vaccine. Receptors were obtained from a young man with glioma.

J is TRBJ1-5 and V is TRBV10-3; 9 positions match TRBD1. The CDR3 covers 15 residues. J lost 4 bases, V lost 3 bases, and 4 bases had no gene match. The germline CDR1 and CDR2 sequences are ENHRY and SYGVKD. The CDR3 DNA is TGTGCCATCAGTGATTTGGACAGGGGAAATCAGCCCCAGCATTTT. Translating it yields CAISDLDRGNQPQHF.

The V gene is TRBV5-1, the J gene TRBJ2-7, with D possibly TRBD1 on 6 matching bases. Germline CDR1 reads SGHRS; CDR2 reads YFSETQ. V was pared by 2 bases and J by 4 bases, with 19 bases between. CDR3 length: 16 residues. CDR3 sequence reads: CASSFKLQGMGYEQYF. The CDR3 bases are TGCGCCAGCAGCTTCAAACTACAGGGAATGGGTTACGAGCAGTACTTC.

CDR3 amino acids: CASTRQGTYEQYF. The CDR3 DNA sequence: TGTGCCAGCACCCGACAGGGTACCTACGAGCAGTACTTC. This chain joins TRBV5-6 and TRBJ2-7; 7 bases are shared with TRBD1. CDR1 and CDR2 (germline): SGHDT, YYEEEE. Trimming removed 6 bases from V and 2 bases from J; junction bases left unmatched: 5. The CDR3 totals 13 residues.

V is TRBV23-1 and J is TRBJ2-7; TRBD2 agrees at 8 bases. TRBV23-1 is an open reading frame whose function is uncertain. The CDR3 totals 18 residues. V dropped 7 bases and J dropped 1; count of bases not matched to a gene: 18. The CDR3 loop is CASTKGTRTSGLSYEQYF. The CDR3 nucleotides are TGCGCCAGCACAAAAGGGACAAGAACTAGCGGACTATCCTACGAGCAGTACTTC.

The rearrangement links TRBV29-1 to TRBJ1-1; 9 nucleotides agree with TRBD1. Germline loops: CDR1 SQVTM, CDR2 ANQGSEA. The CDR3 is 12 amino acids. V shed 6 bases, J shed 4 bases, and the junction held 3 bases outside the gene matches. The CDR3 reads CSVDRGVTEAFF. The DNA for the CDR3 is TGCAGCGTAGACAGGGGGGTCACTGAAGCTTTCTTT.

The rearrangement joins TRBV9 to TRBJ2-3; no reliable D call. Germline V lookup: CDR1 SGDLS, CDR2 YYNGEE. V was cut by 4 bases and J by 2 bases, with 8 bases left in between. This CDR3 is 13 amino acids long. The CDR3 DNA sequence: TGTGCCAGCAGCCTGGAAAACACAGATACGCAGTATTTT. This translates into CASSLENTDTQYF.

The chain employs TRBV19 and TRBJ2-2; no clear D. The ends were cut back, 0 bases at V and 8 bases at J, with 7 bases in the middle. The germline gives CDR1 LNHDA, CDR2 SQIVND (reference sequence). The CDR3 runs 13 residues. CDR3 nucleotide sequence: TGTGCCAGTAGTATAGATCGTGTGGGGGAGCTGTTTTTT. Amino acid sequence: CASSIDRVGELFF.

The J gene is TRBJ1-5, the V gene TRBV5-1; 7 nucleotides line up with TRBD1. This CDR3 has 16 residues. V dropped 4 bases and J dropped 2; count of bases not matched to a gene: 9. The V gene's germline CDR1 is SGHRS and CDR2 YFSETQ. The CDR3 loop reads CASSPEPGGGNQPQHF. As DNA, the CDR3 is TGCGCCAGCAGCCCTGAACCAGGGGGTGGCAATCAGCCCCAGCATTTT.

This sequence joins TRBV2 and TRBJ2-7; a weak D match, TRBD1 (6 bases). In germline, CDR1 is SNHLY, CDR2 FYNNEI. Trimming removed 6 bases at V and 2 bases at J, with 23 bases between. This CDR3 has 17 amino acids. The CDR3 here is CASSIDRSTFFTYEQYF. CDR3 DNA sequence: TGTGCCAGCAGCATTGACAGGTCGACCTTCTTCACCTACGAGCAGTACTTC.

The CDR3 DNA sequence: TGTGCCAGCAGCGTAGTGCCCAATTACAATGAGCAGTTCTTC. Translated, it gives CASSVVPNYNEQFF. This rearrangement joins TRBV9 to TRBJ2-1; D remains unclear. Trimming stripped 0 bases from V and 4 bases from J, with 8 bases between. Germline assignment: CDR1 SGDLS and CDR2 YYNGEE. CDR3 length: 14 amino acids.

The rearrangement joins TRBV2 to TRBJ1-5; D may be TRBD1 (5 bases). The V and J ends lost 3 bases and 0 bases respectively, with 9 bases between them. The CDR3 is made up of 15 amino acids. Germline lookup yields CDR1 SNHLY and CDR2 FYNNEI. Written as DNA, the CDR3 is TGTGCCAGCAGTGAGGGGGGTTATAGCAATCAGCCCCAGCATTTT. Translating it yields CASSEGGYSNQPQHF.

The chain employs TRBV30 and TRBJ2-7, with a tentative D call TRBD1 (6 bases). The germline V and J ends were trimmed by 3 bases and 5 bases, with 11 bases remaining between them. The CDR3 totals 12 residues. Germline loops: CDR1 GTSNPN, CDR2 SVGIG (reference sequence). The CDR3 protein is CAWSQGRNEQYF. CDR3 sequence (DNA): TGTGCCTGGAGCCAGGGGCGCAACGAGCAGTACTTC. Based on the CDR3 plus reference TRBV30 and TRBJ2-7, the full variable domain is SQTIHQWPATLVQPVGSPLSLECTVEGTSNPNLYWYRQAAGRGLQLLFYSVGIGQISSEVPQNLSASRPQDRQFILSSKKLLLSDSGFYLCAWSQGRNEQYFGPGTRLTVT.

The rearrangement links TRBV7-2 to TRBJ2-2; D is undetermined. Per the germline V gene, CDR1 is SGHTA and CDR2 is FQGNSA. The CDR3 extends over 17 amino acids. V lost 5 bases and J lost 1, with 17 bases in between. The CDR3 reads CASSIPRLPMNTGELFF. The CDR3 nucleotides read TGTGCCAGCAGCATCCCTAGGCTCCCAATGAACACCGGGGAGCTGTTTTTT.

The CDR3 sequence: CASSLAGGPYEQYF. The CDR3 region has the DNA TGTGCCAGCAGTTTAGCAGGGGGCCCGTACGAGCAGTACTTC. The rearrangement links TRBV27 to TRBJ2-7, with 8 positions matching TRBD1. There are 14 residues in the CDR3. V was pared by 2 bases and J by 4 bases, with 4 bases of the junction left unmatched. Germline V gene sequence: CDR1 MNHEY, CDR2 SMNVEV (reference sequence).

The V call is TRBV18, the J call TRBJ1-1, with TRBD1 as a possible D gene (6 bases). Germline CDR1 reads KGHSH; CDR2 reads LQKENI. This CDR3 comprises 14 residues. Deletions cut 3 bases from V and 1 base from J, with 9 bases between. The chain's CDR3 is CASSPQTGNTEAFF. In DNA form, the CDR3 reads TGTGCCAGCTCACCCCAGACAGGGAACACTGAAGCTTTCTTT.

The rearrangement uses TRBV5-4 and TRBJ2-1; 8 nucleotides agree with TRBD2. Trimming cost V 5 bases and J 2 bases; bases outside gene matches: 9. This CDR3 is 16 amino acids long. Germline loops: CDR1 SGHNT, CDR2 YYREEE (reference sequence). The CDR3 sequence is CASRPRAGGPYNEQFF. The CDR3 DNA sequence: TGTGCCAGCAGACCCCGGGCGGGGGGCCCCTACAATGAGCAGTTCTTC.

The V gene is TRBV7-2, the J gene TRBJ1-2; maybe TRBD1 (5 bases). The CDR3 contains 15 residues. Trimming cost V 5 bases and J 7 bases, with 20 bases left between them. Germline lookup yields CDR1 SGHTA and CDR2 FQGNSA. Here the CDR3 DNA reads TGTGCCAGCAGCCAAAACAGTGGGGCCCCGGGTGGCTACACCTTC. It is translated as CASSQNSGAPGGYTF. The variable domain in full, completed from reference TRBV7-2 and TRBJ1-2, reads GAGVSQSPSNKVTEKGKDVELRCDPISGHTALYWYRQSLGQGLEFLIYFQGNSAPDKSGLPSDRFSAERTGGSVSTLTIQRTQQEDSAVYLCASSQNSGAPGGYTFGSGTRLTVV.

J is TRBJ1-1 and V is TRBV11-2; D not certain. Per germline, CDR1 SGHAT and CDR2 FQNNGV. The CDR3 extends over 13 amino acids. V was trimmed by 3 bases and J by 11 bases, leaving 16 bases between them. CDR3: CASSFLASWEAFF. DNA for the CDR3: TGTGCCAGCAGCTTTTTGGCCTCGTGGGAGGCTTTCTTT. The full variable domain, in which reference TRBV11-2 and TRBJ1-1 provide the parts outside the CDR3, is EAGVAQSPRYKIIEKRQSVAFWCNPISGHATLYWYQQILGQGPKLLIQFQNNGVVDDSQLPKDRFSAERLKGVDSTLKIQPAKLEDSAVYLCASSFLASWEAFFGQGTRLTVV.

CDR3 DNA sequence: TGTGCCGGCTCCCCGGGACATTTCTACGGGGTCGGTGCAGATACGCAGTATTTT. Its protein is CAGSPGHFYGVGADTQYF. V and J are TRBV14 and TRBJ2-3; TRBD1 is a possible D gene (6 bases). This CDR3 spans 18 amino acids. Germline CDR1 reads SGHDN; CDR2 reads FVKESK. The ends were cut back, 11 bases at V and 4 bases at J, with 31 bases in the middle.